A selection of T cell receptor beta chains follows, all from one sample in a study of T cell responses to AZD1222 COVID-19 vaccine. The assay was immunoSEQ multiplex PCR, and TCRdb's table has in-frame clones only and misses some. This sample carries about 150,000 clones, 75% to 90% of them seen once, and the ten largest clones take under 8%. The starting material was peripheral blood, obtained after recovery from COVID-19. The receptors were gathered from an adult who had recovered from COVID-19. CDR3s include the opening cysteine and the closing phenylalanine or tryptophan.

TRBV6-6	TRBJ2-1	CASSYHNEQFF
TRBV24-1	TRBJ1-2	CATSDSYGYTF
TRBV24-1	TRBJ2-2	CATSDSALTGATGELFF
TRBV5-8	TRBJ1-4	CASSSGLATNEKLFF
TRBV2	TRBJ2-2	CASSQENTGELFF
TRBV7-2	TRBJ1-3	CASSFRQGAGNTIYF
TRBV20-1	TRBJ2-7	CSAPRGYEQYF
TRBV7-3	TRBJ2-5	CASSLNPPDREETQYF
TRBV19	TRBJ1-2	CASSIDRVNYGYTF
TRBV7-8	TRBJ1-6	CASSLAGGRNSPLHF
TRBV7-2	TRBJ1-5	CASSPPGGPNQPQHF
TRBV9	TRBJ1-1	CASSVAVETEAFF
TRBV19	TRBJ2-1	CASMERGGRSYNEQFF
TRBV5-1	TRBJ1-2	CASSLDRATYYGYTF
TRBV29-1	TRBJ1-4	CSVKQGLEKLFF
TRBV7-8	TRBJ2-3	CASSLAVGGTSTDTQYF
TRBV6-5	TRBJ1-6	CASSFGQGRHSPLHF
TRBV20-1	TRBJ2-1	CSASPSGLDAVSSYNEQFF
TRBV5-1	TRBJ1-1	CASSLVNTNTEAFF
TRBV21-1	TRBJ1-2	CASSKGAWTPKKINYGYTF
TRBV5-5	TRBJ1-3	CASSIGASASGNTIYF
TRBV4-2	TRBJ1-1	CASSQEGPGGTEAFF
TRBV20-1	TRBJ1-2	CSNRVGGYTF
TRBV3-1/TRBV3-2	TRBJ1-1	CASSPFTWNTEAFF
TRBV7-9	TRBJ2-5	CASSLLAGRTTQYF
TRBV5-1	TRBJ2-3	CASSLDAASTDTQYF
TRBV27	TRBJ2-3	CASSETSGGHDTQYF
TRBV5-6	TRBJ2-1	CASSPGTSGIYNEQFF
TRBV6-2/TRBV6-3	TRBJ2-1	CASSSDLGEQFF
TRBV28	TRBJ2-5	CASIKIVGETQYF
TRBV5-1	TRBJ1-1	CASSSGSNTEAFF
TRBV7-9	TRBJ2-1	CASSLFLAGSYNEQFF
TRBV5-1	TRBJ2-6	CASSLADGGANVLTF
TRBV5-1	TRBJ2-5	CASSLELAGAWETQYF
TRBV3-1/TRBV3-2	TRBJ2-7	CASSQSGYYEQYF
TRBV2	TRBJ2-7	CASSEALAREQYF
TRBV19	TRBJ2-7	CATQRSYEQYF
TRBV7-2	TRBJ2-7	CASSLAPGRRLEQYF
TRBV5-1	TRBJ2-2	CASQDRGPGELFF
TRBV4-2	TRBJ2-7	CASSFRTSGDVLYF